This T cell receptor beta chain was recovered during a study of PD-1 blockade in classical Hodgkin lymphoma. Study-wide points: At C4D1, TCR diversity had climbed significantly for CD4+ cells, though not for CD8+ cells.

Using immunoSEQ multiplex PCR, the repertoire was profiled, and TCRdb retains in-frame clones only, with some absent. The sample holds roughly 94,000 clones, roughly 91% seen once. Time point noted: cycle 4 day 1 (C4D1), after about 6 weeks of nivolumab. All patients relapsed after autologous stem cell transplantation, and brentuximab vedotin exposure varied. Turning to this clone: Its antigen is unidentified.

CDR1 MNHEY and CDR2 SVGAGI come from the germline V gene. Trimming shortened V by 2 bases and J by 5 bases, and 9 bases separated the two germline ends. This CDR3 contains 13 residues. The specimen was peripheral blood mononuclear cells (PBMCs), collected before the fourth cycle of nivolumab. The TCR sequence derives from a human donor with classical Hodgkin lymphoma. This sequence joins TRBV6-5 and TRBJ1-1, with TRBD1 as a possible D gene (5 bases). Here the CDR3 reads CASSYVGGTEAFF. DNA for the CDR3: TGTGCCAGCAGTTACGTGGGGGGGACTGAAGCTTTCTTT.